This entry describes one TCR beta chain. Its antigen target is currently unknown. No base quality information exists; no much larger clone differs at one position. The CDR3 starts with the cysteine, ends with the phenylalanine, and has 12 residues. The kept DNA is CDR3 alone, 36 bases in frame from the first base. V is cut by 3 bases and J by 4 bases, and the space between the germline ends is 6 bases. The germline V gene encodes CDR1 MGHRA and CDR2 YSYEKL. The data derive from a study of cytomegalovirus exposure and HLA in healthy donors (dated by TCRdb to the late 2010s). Regarding the research as a whole: In an earlier analysis of 587 of the donors, less than 350 Gb of sequence data and 120 million or so unique TCR beta sequences from 150 million to 200 million T cells were reported. Roughly 300 gigabases of sequencing data and approximately 91 million unique TCR sequences made up an early release that covered roughly 670 HLA-typed donors. Of the 350 to 450 genotyped donors, 81% fell in the genetic ancestry cluster associated with self-reported Caucasian donors. The aim of the study was to test whether cataloging public T cell receptors could identify signatures of past pathogen exposure. The study profiled the T cell repertoires of under 700 subjects by immunosequencing and related them to cytomegalovirus serostatus. Along with the approximately 670-subject first cohort, a separate validation cohort of around 120 different subjects was used. To predict cytomegalovirus infection status, the study brought together high-throughput TCR immunosequencing, statistical association of individual TCRs with disease status, and machine learning. In a later analysis, previously published TCR beta repertoires from roughly 710 donors were re-analyzed and high-resolution HLA genotyping was added so that TCR occurrence patterns could be studied. Rather than using new phenotypic data, the later analysis identified candidate immune exposures from TCR beta sequences and from how often those sequences occurred across donors. In an earlier analysis of 500 to 650 of the donors, high-throughput TCR beta sequencing was used to judge whether each TCR beta V gene segment behaved as functional or pseudogenic. Donor age, sex, ethnicity and CMV serostatus were collected together with the repertoire data. A later genetic analysis took genome-wide SNP genotypes for about 55% of the roughly 670 donors and used that subset as a discovery cohort. All discovery cohort repertoires had been generated using a single sequencing platform. HLA typing included class I and class II loci at four-digit resolution. The number of typed donors differed by locus: roughly 629-640 for A, B, C, DRB1 and DQB1; roughly 510 for DQA1; around 580 for DPA1; and some 450 for DPB1. Roughly 5 DR-DQ haplotypes were handled as single units for association and clustering, since linkage in the cohort was strong. Among some 400 genotyped donors of the cohort, an average of 235,054 unique TCR beta nucleotide sequences were sequenced per donor, around 20% of them non-productive.

General conclusions and limits of the study: A further reported finding was that TCR beta sequences accurately predicted the HLA-A and HLA-B alleles for most subjects in the first cohort. The only immune exposure information available for the cohort was CMV serostatus. V-gene and J-gene trimming of TCR beta chains was associated with a missense DCLRE1C variant in a later genetic analysis, and the association was replicated in an independent cohort. Compared with equally common non-associated chains, HLA-associated TCR beta chains in a later analysis were more clonally expanded and had lower generation probabilities. Because the 87-base-pair reads could not distinguish some IMGT-functional V segments, including TRBV6-2 and TRBV6-3, those segments were excluded. In a later analysis, several top co-occurrence clusters were reported to appear linked to parvovirus B19, influenza, CMV and Epstein-Barr virus. In a later genetic analysis, fewer N-insertions in productive TCRs were reported among donors in an Asian-associated ancestry cluster than the roughly 640-donor mean. A later analysis found that TCR association rates varied across HLA loci, with DRB1 alleles showing the most associated TCRs and HLA-C alleles the fewest. This cohort had only TCR beta chains sequenced, and the lack of alpha or paired-chain data limited which features could be detected. A few of the identified cytomegalovirus-associated TCR beta chains were confirmed in vitro to be specific for cytomegalovirus antigens. The earlier analysis of fewer than 750 of the donors excluded around 17 rarely observed V segments, including chromosome 9 orphons, because counts were too low. Strong co-occurrence of HLA alleles, especially DR and DQ, made assigning TCR associations to individual alleles difficult. Most TCR sequences were seen in very few donors, while some public TCRs were found in many individuals. A total of about 180 TCR beta chains were listed by the study as associated with cytomegalovirus. A cluster of highly shared sequence variants was judged likely to be a technical artifact of the sequencing pipeline. The authors suggested that the approach could potentially be extended to other disease states and immunological phenotypes. The presence/absence analyses assumed that sequencing depth was roughly uniform across donors, and that assumption may not be true. In a later analysis, 15,000 to 20,000 TCR beta sequences were associated with specific HLA alleles at a false discovery rate of 0.05. Most CMV-associated TCR beta chains appeared to be HLA-restricted in a later analysis, and the HLA associations seemed to be driven largely by CMV exposure. Broadly in line with IMGT annotations, most TCR beta V segments showed up in productive rearrangements about 87% or about 30% of the time in an earlier analysis of about 500 of the donors. Correlated functional status among segregating V segments might be attributable to linkage disequilibrium, but an unknown experimental factor could not be ruled out. Cytomegalovirus status was reported to be diagnosed by the classifier with high specificity and sensitivity in both the original and validation cohorts. Because some donors lacked HLA typing at each locus, the association tests relied only on the typed subset.

Library prep was done by the immunoSEQ multiplex PCR assay. For the multiplex PCR, a mixture combining 60 forward primers for TCR Vbeta segments and 13 reverse primers for TCR Jbeta segments was used. Amplification of the CDR3 region of rearranged TCR beta genes was performed with a multiplex PCR assay on genomic DNA. Amplified TCR beta libraries were sequenced as 87-base-pair reads on the Illumina HiSeq System. On the study's bioinformatics: A later analysis counted approximately 84 million unique TCR beta chains across the 650 to 800 repertoires, and about 10 million of these chains were shared by at least two donors. Raw reads were error-corrected and collapsed into unique sequences with a nearest-neighbor algorithm that merged closely related sequences to remove PCR and sequencing errors. V, D and J gene segments were assigned by aligning CDR3 sequences to IMGT reference sequences. For a sequence to be retained, a match of at least six nucleotides to both a V gene segment and a J gene segment was required. A rearrangement counted as productive if the CDR3 had no stop codons and remained in frame with V and J, and every other rearrangement counted as non-productive. CDR3 was defined by IMGT convention, running from the second conserved V-encoded cysteine to the conserved J-encoded phenylalanine. Sequences without an unambiguous match to a single V gene segment were excluded from the earlier analysis of several hundred of the donors. In an earlier analysis of roughly 600 of the donors, a V segment was called functional when productive rearrangements were above 56.7%, and segregating when the standard deviation between donors exceeded 5%. A statistical classification framework was built to diagnose cytomegalovirus status from the catalog of TCR beta chain sequences. V and J gene assignment, in a later analysis, came from comparing TCR nucleotide sequences with IMGT/GENE-DB human TR gene sequences. A later analysis assigned CDR3 sequences and most-parsimonious VDJ recombination scenarios with the TCRdist pipeline. In a later analysis, every TCR beta chain was defined by the combination of its CDR3 amino acid sequence and its V-gene family, and reads without a unique V-gene family were dropped. A later analysis removed roughly 590 highly shared, low-generation-probability nucleotide sequences to deal with suspected cross-contamination and a sequencing artifact. For each public chain, a later analysis derived a clonal expansion index from normalized ranks of inferred template counts within each repertoire. In a later analysis, generation probabilities were computed using a VDJ recombination model fitted to out-of-frame rearrangements, and the results were checked against IGoR. Hypergeometric tests were used in a later analysis to score TCR-TCR, TCR-HLA and TCR-CMV co-occurrence, with a repertoire-size bias correction applied to the TCR pairs. A later analysis estimated false discovery rates by permuting HLA or CMV assignments 20 times. A later analysis grouped co-occurring TCRs with DBSCAN, adding TCRdist sequence similarity when clustering within HLA-allele-positive subsets. For co-occurrence clustering, repertoires with fewer than 30,000 or more than 120,000 public chains were excluded, along with four or five repertoires with anomalous nucleotide sharing. The source is immuneACCESS, and TCRdb retained only in-frame sequences with V and J called. Part of the clones is not carried over; for the studies checked, unresolved V genes explain less than half of this, and the remainder is unexplained. V, J and clone size are those of that table, while D and trimming were read from the DNA. The table for this sample lists roughly 190,000 clones; more than 60% of them were counted only once. Together, the top ten hold 2.5% to 3.5% of the sample.

The cohort consisted of approximately 670 healthy bone marrow donors. Cohort members were all nominally healthy when sampled, although unrecorded immune exposures were likely present. The donor was CMV seronegative and was included in the group of about 350 seronegative cohort members. A peripheral blood sample was provided by each donor, and peripheral blood mononuclear cells were used for TCR beta sequencing. Genomic DNA extraction from the blood cell samples was performed with the Qiagen DNeasy Blood Extraction Kit. The sequence came from a female donor in good health and CMV-seronegative. The rearranged chain carries TRBV4-1 and TRBJ1-2, with a weak D call of TRBD1 (5 bases match). Sequencing used PBMCs. In nucleotides, the sequence is TGCGCCAGCAGCCATGACAGCTATGGCTACACCTTC. It translates to CASSHDSYGYTF.